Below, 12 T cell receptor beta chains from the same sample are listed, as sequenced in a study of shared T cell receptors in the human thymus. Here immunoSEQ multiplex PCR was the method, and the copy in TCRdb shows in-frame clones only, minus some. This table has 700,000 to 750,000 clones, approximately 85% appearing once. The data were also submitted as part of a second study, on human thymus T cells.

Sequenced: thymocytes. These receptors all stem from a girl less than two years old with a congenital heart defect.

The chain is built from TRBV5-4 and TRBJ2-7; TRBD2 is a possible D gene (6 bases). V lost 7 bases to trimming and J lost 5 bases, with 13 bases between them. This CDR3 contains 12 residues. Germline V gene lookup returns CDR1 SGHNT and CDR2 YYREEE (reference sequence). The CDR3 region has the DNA TGTGCCAGCGGAGGGCAACAGAACGAGCAGTACTTC. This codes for CASGGQQNEQYF.

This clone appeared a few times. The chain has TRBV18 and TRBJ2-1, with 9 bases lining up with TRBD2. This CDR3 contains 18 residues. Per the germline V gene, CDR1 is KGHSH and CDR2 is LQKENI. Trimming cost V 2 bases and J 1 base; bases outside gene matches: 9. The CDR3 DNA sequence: TGTGCCAGCTCACCAGGGCGGGGGGGCCTTTTATCCTACAATGAGCAGTTCTTC. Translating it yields CASSPGRGGLLSYNEQFF.

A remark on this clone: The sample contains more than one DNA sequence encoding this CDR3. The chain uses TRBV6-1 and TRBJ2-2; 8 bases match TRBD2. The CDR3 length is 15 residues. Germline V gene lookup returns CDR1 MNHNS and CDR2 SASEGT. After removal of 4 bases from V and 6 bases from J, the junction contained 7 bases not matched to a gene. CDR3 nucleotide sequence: TGTGCCAGCAGTGCACGGGGGGGCGTTCCCGGGGAGCTGTTTTTT. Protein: CASSARGGVPGELFF.

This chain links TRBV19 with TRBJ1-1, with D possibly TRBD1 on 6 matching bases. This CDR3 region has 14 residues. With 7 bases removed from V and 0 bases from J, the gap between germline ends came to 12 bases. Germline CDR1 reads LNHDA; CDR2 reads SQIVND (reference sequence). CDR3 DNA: TGTGCCAGTACCCCACAGGGAATGAACACTGAAGCTTTCTTT. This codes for CASTPQGMNTEAFF.

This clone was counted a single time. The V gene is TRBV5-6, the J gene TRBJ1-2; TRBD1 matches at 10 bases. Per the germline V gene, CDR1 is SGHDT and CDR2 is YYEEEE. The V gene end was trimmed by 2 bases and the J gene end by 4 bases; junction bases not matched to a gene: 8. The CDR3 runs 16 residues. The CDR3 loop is CASSLSGQGPPYGYTF. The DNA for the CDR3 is TGTGCCAGCAGCTTATCGGGACAGGGGCCTCCCTATGGCTACACCTTC.

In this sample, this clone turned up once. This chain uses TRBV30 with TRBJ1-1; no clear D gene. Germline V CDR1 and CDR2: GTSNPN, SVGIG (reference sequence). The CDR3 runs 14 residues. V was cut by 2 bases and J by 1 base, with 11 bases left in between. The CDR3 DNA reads TGTGCCTGGAGTTTTTTACAGAGGAACACTGAAGCTTTCTTT. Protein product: CAWSFLQRNTEAFF.

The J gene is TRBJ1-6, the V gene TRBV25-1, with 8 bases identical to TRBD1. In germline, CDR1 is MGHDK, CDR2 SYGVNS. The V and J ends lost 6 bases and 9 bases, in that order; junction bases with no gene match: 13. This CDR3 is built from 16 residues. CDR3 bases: TGTGCCAGCAGGGTAAACGGACAGGGCGGTGGTTCACCCCTCCACTTT. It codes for CASRVNGQGGGSPLHF.

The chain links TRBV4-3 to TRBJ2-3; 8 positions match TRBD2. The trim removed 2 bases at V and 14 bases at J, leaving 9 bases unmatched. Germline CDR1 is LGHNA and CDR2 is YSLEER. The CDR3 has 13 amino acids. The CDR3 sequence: CASSQLAGKPGYF. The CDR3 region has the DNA TGCGCCAGCAGCCAACTAGCGGGCAAACCAGGGTATTTT.

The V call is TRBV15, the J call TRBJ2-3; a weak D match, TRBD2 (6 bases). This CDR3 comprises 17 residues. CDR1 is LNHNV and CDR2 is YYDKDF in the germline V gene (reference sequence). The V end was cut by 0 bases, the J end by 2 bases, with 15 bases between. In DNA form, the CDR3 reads TGTGCCACCAGCAGAGATTGGAGGGAAGTCCCCACAGATACGCAGTATTTT. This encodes CATSRDWREVPTDTQYF.

This CDR3 is CASSQALAHQETQYF. The CDR3 nucleotides read TGTGCCAGCAGCCAAGCTCTAGCGCACCAAGAGACCCAGTACTTC. V usage is TRBV14 and J usage is TRBJ2-5, with D possibly TRBD2 on 6 matching bases. Trimming took 1 base from V and 0 from J, leaving 9 bases between them. The CDR3 length is 15 residues. Germline V gene lookup returns CDR1 SGHDN and CDR2 FVKESK.

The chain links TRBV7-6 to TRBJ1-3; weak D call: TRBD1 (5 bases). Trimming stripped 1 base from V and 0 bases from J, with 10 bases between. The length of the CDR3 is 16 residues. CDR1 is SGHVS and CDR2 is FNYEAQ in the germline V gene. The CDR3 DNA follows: TGTGCCAGCAGCTTAGGAGGGACTATCTCTGGAAACACCATATATTTT. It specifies CASSLGGTISGNTIYF.

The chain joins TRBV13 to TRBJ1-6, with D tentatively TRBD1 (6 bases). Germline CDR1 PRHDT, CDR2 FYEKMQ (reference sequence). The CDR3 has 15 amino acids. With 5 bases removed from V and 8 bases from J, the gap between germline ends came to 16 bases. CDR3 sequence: CASSLRQEGDSPLHF. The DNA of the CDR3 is TGTGCCAGCAGCCTGAGACAGGAAGGTGATTCACCCCTCCACTTT.